This T cell receptor beta chain was sequenced for a study of shared T cell receptors in the human thymus. The assay was immunoSEQ multiplex PCR, and TCRdb's table has in-frame clones only and misses some. The sample includes more than 550,000 clones, more than 70% seen only once; the top ten take roughly 0.0086%. The same sample was also studied in work on human thymus T cells. From that study: Donors were healthy Finnish infants having corrective surgery for congenital heart defects. Resections obtained during corrective heart surgery supplied the thymus tissue. Within thymic and blood repertoires, V and J gene usage appeared to be biased. Among unrelated individuals, related research reported thymic repertoires that overlapped highly.

Sequences were obtained from thymocytes. The clonotype comes from a boy younger than two with a congenital heart defect.

CDR3 residues: CASSLGGHKNYEQYF. The CDR3 region has the DNA TGTGCCAGCAGCCTTGGAGGGCACAAGAACTACGAGCAGTACTTC. This chain connects TRBV13 to TRBJ2-7; possibly TRBD2 for D (6 bases). The CDR3 runs 15 residues. Trimming took 5 bases from V and 3 from J, leaving 17 bases between them. CDR1 PRHDT and CDR2 FYEKMQ come from the germline V gene (reference sequence).